The subject of this entry is one T cell receptor (beta chain). Its antigen remains undetermined. No qualities accompany the bases; no much larger clone lies one base away. The source of the sample is a study of T cell changes during pregnancy in multiple sclerosis (dated by TCRdb to between 2019 and 2020). Concerning the study at large: In women with multiple sclerosis, the researchers looked at how the T cell repertoire shifted as pregnancy progressed.

The library relied on the immunoSEQ multiplex PCR assay. What TCRdb holds here is the immuneACCESS table cut down to in-frame rearrangements. Part of the clones is not present; checked against another copy, under half of the missing clones reflect an unresolved V gene, and the others are unexplained. This sample lists tens of thousands of clones; just under 95% were detected once. Less than 2% of the sample goes to the ten largest clones. V is pared back by 3 bases and J by 6 bases, with 14 bases lying between the germline termini. Taken from cysteine to phenylalanine, the CDR3 has 14 residues. Of all the DNA, just the CDR3 is kept, 42 bases in frame from base 1. The germline V gene provides CDR1 MGHDK and CDR2 SYGVNS.

Material: peripheral blood, obtained in the second trimester of pregnancy. The sequence links TRBV25-1 to TRBJ1-1; tentative D gene TRBD1, with 5 bases matching. The sequence derives from a female donor with multiple sclerosis, enrolled in a pregnancy study. Here is the DNA: TGTGCCAGCAGTGACGGGCAGGGAAACTCTGAAGCTTTCTTT. It translates to CASSDGQGNSEAFF.